This TCR beta chain was identified in a study of vaccination and CD4 T cells after COVID-19. At the level of the study: Stimulation used overlapping spike peptides from SARS-CoV-2, HCoV-NL63, HCoV-OC43 and HCoV-229E. As a positive control, some control cultures were given a CEFX pool, while others were given an HIV-1 Nef pool or no peptide. Study-wide results and caveats: Post-vaccination reactive clonotypes (median approximately 38) did not differ significantly from post-infection (more than 20).

The assay that was used to sequence DNA from cultured CD4+ T cells was the Oncomine TCR Beta short-read assay. CD4+ T cells were cultured, and genomic DNA was extracted from them. TCRdb reprocessed the PCR reads via MiXCR and lists one record per CDR3 protein. The sample carries under 20,000 distinct CDR3 sequences, roughly 55% recorded once. Stated treatment: roughly 10-day PBMC culture with coronavirus spike peptide pools or control peptides (ViraFEST assay). Trimming took off 2 bases at V and 9 bases at J, with 13 bases between the two ends. CDR1 is MRHNA, CDR2 SNTAGT, per germline. The CDR3 has 13 amino acids. This clonotype showed up just a few times. Its antigen is as yet unknown.

The chain has TRBV6-4 and TRBJ1-2, with no clear D. The sample consisted of CD4+ T cells from blood, cultured in vitro, taken after SARS-CoV-2 vaccination. The receptor's source is a human donor who had recovered from COVID-19. DNA for the CDR3: TGTGCCAGCAGTGACACCCAGGTTGGGAGCTACACCTTC. Protein product: CASSDTQVGSYTF.